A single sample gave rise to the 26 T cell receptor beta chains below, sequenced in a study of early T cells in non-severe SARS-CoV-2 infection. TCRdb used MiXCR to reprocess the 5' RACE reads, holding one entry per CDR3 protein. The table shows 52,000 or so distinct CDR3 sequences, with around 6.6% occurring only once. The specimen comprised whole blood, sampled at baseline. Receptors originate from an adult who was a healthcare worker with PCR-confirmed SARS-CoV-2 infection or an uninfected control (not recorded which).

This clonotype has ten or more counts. CDR3 amino acids: CASSGGPPPGYTF. The CDR3 region has the DNA TGTGCCAGCTCCGGGGGTCCCCCCCCTGGCTACACCTTC. This chain links TRBV2 with TRBJ1-2; D possibly corresponds to TRBD1 (5 bases). CDR3 size: 13 residues. From germline, CDR1 is SNHLY and CDR2 FYNNEI. The V end lost 8 bases, the J end lost 7 bases, and 17 bases lay between the germline ends.

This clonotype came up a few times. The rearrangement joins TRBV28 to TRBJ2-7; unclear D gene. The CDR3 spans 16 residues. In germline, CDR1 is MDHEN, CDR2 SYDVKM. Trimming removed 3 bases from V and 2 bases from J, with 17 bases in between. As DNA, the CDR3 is TGTGCCAGCAGTTTTAATTTGAGAAAGCAAACCTACGAGCAGTACTTC. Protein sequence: CASSFNLRKQTYEQYF.

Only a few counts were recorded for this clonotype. For the CDR3, the DNA is TGTGCCAGCAGCCTCATTACAGATCAGCCCCAGCATTTT. Encoded protein: CASSLITDQPQHF. The chain has TRBV11-2 and TRBJ1-5, with D unresolved. Trimming left V 5 bases short and J 5 bases short, with 10 bases between. Germline loops: CDR1 SGHAT, CDR2 FQNNGV. This CDR3 comprises 13 residues.

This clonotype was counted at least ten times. The CDR3 nucleotides are TGTGCCAGCAGAGCACAGGGGAATACCTACGAGCAGTACTTC. This codes for CASRAQGNTYEQYF. V and J are TRBV6-5 and TRBJ2-7, with 7 bases fitting TRBD1. The CDR3 sequence is 14 residues long. Per the germline V gene, CDR1 is MNHEY and CDR2 is SVGAGI. V was pared by 6 bases and J by 2 bases, with 7 bases of the junction left unmatched.

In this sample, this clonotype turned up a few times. CDR3: CASRPQARSSYEQYF. In nucleotides, the CDR3 is TGTGCCAGCAGACCACAGGCCAGGAGCTCCTACGAGCAGTACTTC. The chain carries TRBV5-4 and TRBJ2-7, with D maybe TRBD1 (5 bases). V was pared by 5 bases and J by 0 bases, with 15 bases between. CDR1 SGHNT and CDR2 YYREEE come from the germline V gene (reference sequence). CDR3 length: 15 amino acids.

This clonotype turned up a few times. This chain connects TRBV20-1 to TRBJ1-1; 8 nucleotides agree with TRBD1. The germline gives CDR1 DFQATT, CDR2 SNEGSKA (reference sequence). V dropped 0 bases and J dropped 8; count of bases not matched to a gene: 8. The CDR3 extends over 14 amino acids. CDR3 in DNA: TGCAGTGCTAGAGATACCCAGGGGGCTCGGGAAGCTTTCTTT. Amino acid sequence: CSARDTQGAREAFF.

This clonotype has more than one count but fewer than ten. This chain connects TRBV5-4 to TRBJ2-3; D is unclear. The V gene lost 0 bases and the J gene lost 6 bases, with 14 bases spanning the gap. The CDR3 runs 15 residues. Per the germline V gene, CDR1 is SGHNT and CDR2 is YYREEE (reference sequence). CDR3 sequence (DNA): TGTGCCAGCAGCTTGGCTCTGGGCTGGTCGGATACGCAGTATTTT. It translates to CASSLALGWSDTQYF.

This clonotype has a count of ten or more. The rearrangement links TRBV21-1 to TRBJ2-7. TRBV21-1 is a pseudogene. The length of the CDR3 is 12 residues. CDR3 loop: CASSLFREEQYF. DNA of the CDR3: TGTGCCAGCAGCCTTTTTAGGGAAGAGCAGTACTTC.

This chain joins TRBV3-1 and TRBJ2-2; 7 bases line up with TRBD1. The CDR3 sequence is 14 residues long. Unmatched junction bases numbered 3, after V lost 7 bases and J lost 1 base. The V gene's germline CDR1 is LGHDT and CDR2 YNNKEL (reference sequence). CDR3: CASNYRGNTGELFF. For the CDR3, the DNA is TGTGCCAGCAATTACAGGGGGAACACCGGGGAGCTGTTTTTT. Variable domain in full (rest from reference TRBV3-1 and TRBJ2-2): DTAVSQTPKYLVTQMGNDKSIKCEQNLGHDTMYWYKQDSKKFLKIMFSYNNKELIINETVPNRFSPKSPDKAHLNLHINSLELGDSAVYFCASNYRGNTGELFFGEGSRLTVL.

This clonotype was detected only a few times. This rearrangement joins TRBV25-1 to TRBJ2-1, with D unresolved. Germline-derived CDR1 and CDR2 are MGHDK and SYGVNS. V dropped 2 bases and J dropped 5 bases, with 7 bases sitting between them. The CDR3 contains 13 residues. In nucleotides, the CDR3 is TGTGCCAGCAGTGAAATTGCCCACAATGAGCAGTTCTTC. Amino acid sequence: CASSEIAHNEQFF. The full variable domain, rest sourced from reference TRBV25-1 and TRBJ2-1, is EADIYQTPRYLVIGTGKKITLECSQTMGHDKMYWYQQDPGMELHLIHYSYGVNSTEKGDLSSESTVSRIRTEHFPLTLESARPSHTSQYLCASSEIAHNEQFFGPGTRLTVL.

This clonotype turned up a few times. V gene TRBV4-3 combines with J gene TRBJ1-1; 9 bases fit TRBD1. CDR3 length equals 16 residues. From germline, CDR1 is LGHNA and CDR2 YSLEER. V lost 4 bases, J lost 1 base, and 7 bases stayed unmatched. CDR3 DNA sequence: TGCGCCAGCAGCCCCGGGACAGGGTCTGCGAACACTGAAGCTTTCTTT. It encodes CASSPGTGSANTEAFF.

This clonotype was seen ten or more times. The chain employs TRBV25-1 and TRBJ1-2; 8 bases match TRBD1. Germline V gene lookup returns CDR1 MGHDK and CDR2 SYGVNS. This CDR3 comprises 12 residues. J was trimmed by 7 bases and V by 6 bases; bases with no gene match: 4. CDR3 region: CASRAGGIGYTF. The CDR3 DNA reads TGTGCCAGCAGGGCAGGGGGCATTGGCTACACCTTC.

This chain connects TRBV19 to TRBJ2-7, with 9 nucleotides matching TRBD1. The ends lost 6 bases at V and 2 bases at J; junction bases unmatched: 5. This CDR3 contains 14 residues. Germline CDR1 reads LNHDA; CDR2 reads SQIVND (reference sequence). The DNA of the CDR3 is TGTGCCAGTAGGGGCTGGACAGGGGCCTACGAGCAGTACTTC. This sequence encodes CASRGWTGAYEQYF.

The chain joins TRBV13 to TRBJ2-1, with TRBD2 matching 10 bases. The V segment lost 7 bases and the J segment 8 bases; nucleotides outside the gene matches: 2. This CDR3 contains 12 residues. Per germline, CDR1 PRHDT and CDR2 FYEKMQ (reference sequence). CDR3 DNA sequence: TGTGCCAGCACAGCGGGGGGGCATGAGCAGTTCTTC. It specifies CASTAGGHEQFF.

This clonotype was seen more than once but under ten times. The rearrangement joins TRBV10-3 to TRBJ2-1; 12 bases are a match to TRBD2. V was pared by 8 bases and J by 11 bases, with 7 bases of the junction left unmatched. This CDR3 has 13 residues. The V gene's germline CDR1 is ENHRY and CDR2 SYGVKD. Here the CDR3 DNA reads TGTGCCATCGTTGAGACTAGCGGGGGCCAGCAGTTCTTC. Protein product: CAIVETSGGQQFF.

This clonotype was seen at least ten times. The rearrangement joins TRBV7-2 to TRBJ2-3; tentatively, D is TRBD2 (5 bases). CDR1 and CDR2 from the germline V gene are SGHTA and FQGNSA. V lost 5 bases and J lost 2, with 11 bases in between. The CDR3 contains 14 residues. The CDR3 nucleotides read TGTGCCAGCAGCAAGGACTTCTTCACAGATACGCAGTATTTT. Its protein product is CASSKDFFTDTQYF. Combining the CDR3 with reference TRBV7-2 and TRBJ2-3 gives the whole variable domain GAGVSQSPSNKVTEKGKDVELRCDPISGHTALYWYRQSLGQGLEFLIYFQGNSAPDKSGLPSDRFSAERTGGSVSTLTIQRTQQEDSAVYLCASSKDFFTDTQYFGPGTRLTVL.

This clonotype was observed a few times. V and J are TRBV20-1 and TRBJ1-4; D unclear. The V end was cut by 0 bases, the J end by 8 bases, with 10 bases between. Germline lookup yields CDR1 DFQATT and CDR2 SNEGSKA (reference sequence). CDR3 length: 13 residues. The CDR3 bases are TGCAGTGCTAGAGATCAATTGAGGGAAAAACTGTTTTTT. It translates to CSARDQLREKLFF.

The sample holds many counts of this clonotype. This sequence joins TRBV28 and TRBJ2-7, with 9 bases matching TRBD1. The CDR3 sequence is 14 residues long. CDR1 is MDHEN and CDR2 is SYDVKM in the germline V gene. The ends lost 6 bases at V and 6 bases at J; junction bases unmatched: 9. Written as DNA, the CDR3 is TGTGCCAGCAGCCGCGGGACAGGGTATTCCGAGCAGTACTTC. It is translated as CASSRGTGYSEQYF.

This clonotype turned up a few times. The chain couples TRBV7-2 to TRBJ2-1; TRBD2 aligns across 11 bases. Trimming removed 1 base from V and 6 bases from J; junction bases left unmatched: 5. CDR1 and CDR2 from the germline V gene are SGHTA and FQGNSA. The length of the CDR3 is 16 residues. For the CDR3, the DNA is TGTGCCAGCAGCTTAGTAGGGACTAGCGGACTCAATGAGCAGTTCTTC. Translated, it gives CASSLVGTSGLNEQFF.

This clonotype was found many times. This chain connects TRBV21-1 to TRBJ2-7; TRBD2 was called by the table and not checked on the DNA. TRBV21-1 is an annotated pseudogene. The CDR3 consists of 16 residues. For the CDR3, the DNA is TGTGCCAGCAGCTGCGGGGAGGAACCCTCCTCCTACGAGCAGTACTTC. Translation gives CASSCGEEPSSYEQYF.

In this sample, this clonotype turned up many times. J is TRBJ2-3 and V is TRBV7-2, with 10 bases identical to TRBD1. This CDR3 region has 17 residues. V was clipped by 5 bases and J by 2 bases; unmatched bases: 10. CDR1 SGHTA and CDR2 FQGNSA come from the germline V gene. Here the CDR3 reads CASSTRDRGSPTDTQYF. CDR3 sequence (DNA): TGTGCCAGCAGCACCCGGGACAGGGGCTCCCCCACAGATACGCAGTATTTT.

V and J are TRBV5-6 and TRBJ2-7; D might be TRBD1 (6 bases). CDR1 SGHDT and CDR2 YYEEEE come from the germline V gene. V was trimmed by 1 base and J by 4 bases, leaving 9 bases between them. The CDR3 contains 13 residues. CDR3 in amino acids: CASSLFRGYEQYF. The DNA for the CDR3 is TGTGCCAGCAGCTTGTTTAGGGGGTACGAGCAGTACTTC.

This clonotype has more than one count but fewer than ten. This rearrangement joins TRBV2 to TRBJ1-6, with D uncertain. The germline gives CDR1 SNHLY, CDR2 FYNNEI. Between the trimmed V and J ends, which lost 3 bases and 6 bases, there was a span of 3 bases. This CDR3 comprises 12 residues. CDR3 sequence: CASSDTNSPLHF. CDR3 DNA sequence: TGTGCCAGCAGTGACACTAATTCACCCCTCCACTTT.

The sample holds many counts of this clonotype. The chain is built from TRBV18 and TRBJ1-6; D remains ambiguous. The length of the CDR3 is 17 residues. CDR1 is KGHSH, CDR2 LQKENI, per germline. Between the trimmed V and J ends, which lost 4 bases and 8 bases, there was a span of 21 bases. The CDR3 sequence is CASSRTAAGFRDSPLHF. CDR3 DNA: TGTGCCAGCTCACGAACGGCGGCGGGGTTCCGTGATTCACCCCTCCACTTT.

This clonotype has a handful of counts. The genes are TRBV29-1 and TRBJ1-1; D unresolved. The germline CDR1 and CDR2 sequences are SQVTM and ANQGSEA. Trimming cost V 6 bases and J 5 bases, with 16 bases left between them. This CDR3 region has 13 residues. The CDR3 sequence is CSVCPAIGTEAFF. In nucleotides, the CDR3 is TGCAGCGTCTGCCCCGCGATAGGAACTGAAGCTTTCTTT.

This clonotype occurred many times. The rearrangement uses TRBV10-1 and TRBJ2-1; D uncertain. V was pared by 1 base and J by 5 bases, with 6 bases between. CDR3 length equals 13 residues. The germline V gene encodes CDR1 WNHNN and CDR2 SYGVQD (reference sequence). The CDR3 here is CASSEYPNNEQFF. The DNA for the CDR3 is TGCGCCAGCAGTGAGTATCCTAACAATGAGCAGTTCTTC.